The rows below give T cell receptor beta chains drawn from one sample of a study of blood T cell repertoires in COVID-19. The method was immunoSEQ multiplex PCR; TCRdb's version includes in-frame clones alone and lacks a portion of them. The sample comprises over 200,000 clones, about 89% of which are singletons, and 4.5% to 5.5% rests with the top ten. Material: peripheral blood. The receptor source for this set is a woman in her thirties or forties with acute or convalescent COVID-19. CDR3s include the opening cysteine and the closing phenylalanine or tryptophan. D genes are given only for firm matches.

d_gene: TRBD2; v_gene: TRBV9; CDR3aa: CASSVGPSGAETQYF
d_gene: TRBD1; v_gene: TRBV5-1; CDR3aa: CASSFIGQGAADTQYF
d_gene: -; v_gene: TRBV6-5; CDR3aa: CASRYLLDREYGYTF
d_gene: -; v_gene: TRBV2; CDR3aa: CASRRDGDQPQHF
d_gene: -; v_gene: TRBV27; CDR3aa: CASRRSLADEQFF
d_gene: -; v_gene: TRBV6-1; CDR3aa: CASSEARAGTNEKLFF
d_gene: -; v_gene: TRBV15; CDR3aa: CATSRDRGFGEKLFF
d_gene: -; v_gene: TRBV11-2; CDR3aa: CASSFRGAKNIQYF
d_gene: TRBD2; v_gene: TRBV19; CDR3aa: CASSSPGGPNTGELFF
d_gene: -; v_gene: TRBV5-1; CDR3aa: CASSLAGISTEAFF
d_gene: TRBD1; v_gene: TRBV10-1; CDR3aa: CASSDIRQGKEKLFF
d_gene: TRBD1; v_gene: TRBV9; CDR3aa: CASSATGARNTEAFF
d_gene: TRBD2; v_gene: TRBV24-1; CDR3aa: CATLLGGVFETQYF
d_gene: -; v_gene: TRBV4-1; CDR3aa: CASRRGPGEKLFF
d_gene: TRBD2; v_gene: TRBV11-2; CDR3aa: CASSPLAGGHRSTWEQFF
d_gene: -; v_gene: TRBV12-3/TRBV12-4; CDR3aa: CASSLGGEAFF
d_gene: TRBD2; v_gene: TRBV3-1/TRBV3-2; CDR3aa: CASHATFSGEYNEQFF
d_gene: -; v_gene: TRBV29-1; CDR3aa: CSATGGARTEAFF
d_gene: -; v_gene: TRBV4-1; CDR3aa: CASSQPQKGYTF
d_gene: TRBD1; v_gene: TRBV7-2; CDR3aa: CASSLGQGSGYTF
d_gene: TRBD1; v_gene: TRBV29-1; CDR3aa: CSVRGQSNYGYTF
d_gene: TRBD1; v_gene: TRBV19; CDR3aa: CASSIRQGSNQPQHF
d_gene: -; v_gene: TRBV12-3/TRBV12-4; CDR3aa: CASSRSVAEAFF
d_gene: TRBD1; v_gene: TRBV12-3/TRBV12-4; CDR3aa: CASSWGQLYGYTF
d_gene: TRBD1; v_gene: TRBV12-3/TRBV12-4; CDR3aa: CASSHGQGYGYTF
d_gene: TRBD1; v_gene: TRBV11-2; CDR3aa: CASSLAPGQGLMNTEAFF
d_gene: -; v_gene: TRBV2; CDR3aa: CATSRTDGYTF
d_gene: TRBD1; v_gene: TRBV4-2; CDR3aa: CASSQENLKQGGNGYTF
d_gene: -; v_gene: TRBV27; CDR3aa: CASRQAWDAGGYTF
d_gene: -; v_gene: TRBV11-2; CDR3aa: CASSLTIGAPIYTGELFF